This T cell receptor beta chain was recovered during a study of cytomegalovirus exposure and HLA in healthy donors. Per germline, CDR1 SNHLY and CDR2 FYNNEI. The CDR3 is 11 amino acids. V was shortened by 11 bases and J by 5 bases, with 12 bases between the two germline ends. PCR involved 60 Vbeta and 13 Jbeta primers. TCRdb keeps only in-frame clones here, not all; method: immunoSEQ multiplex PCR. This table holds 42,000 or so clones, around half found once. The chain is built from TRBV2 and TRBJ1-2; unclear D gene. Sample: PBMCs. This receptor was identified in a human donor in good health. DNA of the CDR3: TGTGCCGAAAGGGAGGGATATGGCTACACCTTC. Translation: CAEREGYGYTF.